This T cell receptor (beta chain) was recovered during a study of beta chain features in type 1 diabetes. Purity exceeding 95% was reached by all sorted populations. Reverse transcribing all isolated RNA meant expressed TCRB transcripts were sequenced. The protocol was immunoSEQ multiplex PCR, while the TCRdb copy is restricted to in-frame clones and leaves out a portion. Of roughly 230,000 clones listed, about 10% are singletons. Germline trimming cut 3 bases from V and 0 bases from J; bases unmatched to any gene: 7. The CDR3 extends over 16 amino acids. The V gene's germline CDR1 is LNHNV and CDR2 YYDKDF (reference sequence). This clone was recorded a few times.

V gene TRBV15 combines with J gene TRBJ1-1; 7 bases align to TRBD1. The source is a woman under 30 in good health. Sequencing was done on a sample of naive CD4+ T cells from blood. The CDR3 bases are TGTGCCACCAGCAGCACCTACAGGGGCATGAACACTGAAGCTTTCTTT. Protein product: CATSSTYRGMNTEAFF.